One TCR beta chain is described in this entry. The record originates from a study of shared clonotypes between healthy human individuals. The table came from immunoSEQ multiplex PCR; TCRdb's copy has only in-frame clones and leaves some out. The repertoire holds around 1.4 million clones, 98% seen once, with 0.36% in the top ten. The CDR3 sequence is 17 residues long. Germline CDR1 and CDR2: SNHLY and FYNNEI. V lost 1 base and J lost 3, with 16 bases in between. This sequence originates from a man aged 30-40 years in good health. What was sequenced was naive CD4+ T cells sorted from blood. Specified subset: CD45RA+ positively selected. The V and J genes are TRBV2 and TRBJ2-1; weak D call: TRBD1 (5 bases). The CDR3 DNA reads TGTGCCAGCAGTGAAGAGGTAGACGGACAAATCTACAATGAGCAGTTCTTC. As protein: CASSEEVDGQIYNEQFF.